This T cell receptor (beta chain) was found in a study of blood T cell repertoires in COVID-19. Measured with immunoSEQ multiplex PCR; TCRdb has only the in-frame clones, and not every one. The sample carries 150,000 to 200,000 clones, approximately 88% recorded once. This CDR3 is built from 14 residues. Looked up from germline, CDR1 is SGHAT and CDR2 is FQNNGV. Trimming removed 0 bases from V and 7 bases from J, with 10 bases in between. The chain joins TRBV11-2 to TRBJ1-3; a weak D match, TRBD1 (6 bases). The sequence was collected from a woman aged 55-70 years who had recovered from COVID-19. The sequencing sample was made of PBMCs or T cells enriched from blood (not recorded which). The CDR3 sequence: CASSLESQGNTIYF. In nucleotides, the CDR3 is TGTGCCAGCAGCTTAGAGTCCCAGGGGAACACCATATATTTT.